The TCR beta chain under discussion was sequenced for a study of cytomegalovirus exposure and HLA in healthy donors. Study-wide background: The roughly 120 million unique TCR beta sequences, from 150 million to 200 million T cells, were found by an earlier analysis.

The J segment lost 3 bases and the V segment lost 5 bases, leaving 8 bases of the junction unmatched. CDR3 size: 15 residues. Germline V CDR1 and CDR2: SGHVS, FNYEAQ. Findings and limits, study-wide: Reports state that TCR beta sequences accurately predicted most subjects' HLA-A and HLA-B alleles. A missense variant in DCLRE1C was later tied to TCR beta V- and J-gene trimming. It was reportedly the case that the classifier diagnosed cytomegalovirus status with high specificity and sensitivity.

Remarks on this clone: The antigen remains undetermined.

Researchers ran the PCR with 60 Vbeta and 13 Jbeta primers. Profiled with immunoSEQ multiplex PCR; TCRdb holds only in-frame clones, not every one. The sample shows approximately 160,000 clones, roughly 80% of them seen only once. The specimen was PBMCs. The chain joins TRBV7-6 to TRBJ2-7, with TRBD2 identical over 9 bases. This TCR came from a woman aged 18-29 years in good health and CMV-seronegative. CDR3 protein: CASSPIAGVFYEQYF. The CDR3 DNA sequence: TGTGCCAGCAGCCCTATAGCGGGAGTTTTCTACGAGCAGTACTTC.